This T cell receptor (beta chain) comes out of a study of blood T cell repertoires in COVID-19. This CDR3 region has 13 residues. Germline assignment: CDR1 ENHRY and CDR2 SYGVKD. Between the trimmed V and J ends, which lost 8 bases and 1 base, there was a span of 12 bases. Assay used: immunoSEQ multiplex PCR; TCRdb lists only in-frame clones, some missing. The sample has about 110,000 clones, roughly 80% seen once. This rearrangement joins TRBV10-3 to TRBJ2-7; D possibly corresponds to TRBD2 (6 bases). The clonotype originates from a human donor in a cohort sampled during active or convalescent COVID-19. Sequences were obtained from peripheral blood. CDR3 DNA: TGTGCCATCGGGGGGTTTGAGTCCTACGAGCAGTACTTC. This codes for CAIGGFESYEQYF.